This note documents a single T cell receptor (beta chain) sequence. The antigen remains undetermined. One junction end does not reproduce the germline sequence, and a read error may be involved. These data come from a study of blood T cells in healthy people across ages. Findings of the study overall: The recorded TCR beta diversity per million T cells decreased in a roughly linear manner with age. What prevented conclusive comparison of naive and antigen-experienced cells was that PBMCs were unsorted.

A second PCR of roughly 7 to 11 cycles used a sample-barcoded 5' primer and a J-beta primer mix. TCRdb reanalysed the 5' RACE reads using MiXCR and keeps one entry per CDR3 protein. In the table there are fewer than 1.5 million distinct CDR3 sequences, 40% to 50% of which are singletons. Drawing of peripheral blood yielded about 10 milliliters from each donor. Every sample had a minimum of 7 million PBMCs isolated. Germline CDR1 is SGHVS and CDR2 is FNYEAQ. This CDR3 has 17 residues. The sequencing sample was made of blood. This sequence joins TRBV7-6 and TRBJ2-6, with D possibly called TRBD1 or TRBD2 (6 bases each). The TCR comes from a woman under 30 in good health. The CDR3 DNA sequence: TGTGCCAGCAGCTTAACGTCAGGGATTACGGGGGCCAGCGTCCTGACTTTC. Amino acids: CASSLTSGITGASVLTF.